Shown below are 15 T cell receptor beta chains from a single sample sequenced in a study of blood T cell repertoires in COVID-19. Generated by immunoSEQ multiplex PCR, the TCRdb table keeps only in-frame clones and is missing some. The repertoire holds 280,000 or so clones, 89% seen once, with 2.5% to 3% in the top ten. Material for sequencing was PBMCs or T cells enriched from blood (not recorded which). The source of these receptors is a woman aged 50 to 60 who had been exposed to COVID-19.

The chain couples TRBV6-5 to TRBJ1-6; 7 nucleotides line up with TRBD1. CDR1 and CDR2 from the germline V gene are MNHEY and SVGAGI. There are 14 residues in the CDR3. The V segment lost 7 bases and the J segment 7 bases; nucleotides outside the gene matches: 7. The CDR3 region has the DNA TGTGCCAGCAACTACCGGGACAGAAATTCACCCCTCCACTTT. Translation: CASNYRDRNSPLHF.

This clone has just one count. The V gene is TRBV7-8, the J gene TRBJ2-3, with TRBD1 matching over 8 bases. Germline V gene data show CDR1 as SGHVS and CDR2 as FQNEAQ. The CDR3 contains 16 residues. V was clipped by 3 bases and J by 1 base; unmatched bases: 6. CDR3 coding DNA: TGTGCCAGCAGCTTGGAACCGACAGGGGGCACAGATACGCAGTATTTT. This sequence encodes CASSLEPTGGTDTQYF.

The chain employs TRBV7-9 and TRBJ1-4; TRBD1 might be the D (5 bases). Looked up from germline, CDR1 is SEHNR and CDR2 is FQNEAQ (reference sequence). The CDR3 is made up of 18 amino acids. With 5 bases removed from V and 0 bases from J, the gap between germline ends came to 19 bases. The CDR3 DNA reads TGTGCCAGCAGCCCCACAGGCGGTGCAGTTGCAACTAATGAAAAACTGTTTTTT. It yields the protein CASSPTGGAVATNEKLFF. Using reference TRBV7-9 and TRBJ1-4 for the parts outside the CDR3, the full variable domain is DTGVSQNPRHKITKRGQNVTFRCDPISEHNRLYWYRQTLGQGPEFLTYFQNEAQLEKSRLLSDRFSAERPKGSFSTLEIQRTEQGDSAMYLCASSPTGGAVATNEKLFFGSGTQLSVL.

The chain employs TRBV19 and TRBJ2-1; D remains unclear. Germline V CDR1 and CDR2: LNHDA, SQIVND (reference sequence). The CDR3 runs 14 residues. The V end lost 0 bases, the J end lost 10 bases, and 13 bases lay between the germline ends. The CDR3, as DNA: TGTGCCAGTAGTATAGATCTGCAAGTAGCCGAGCAGTTCTTC. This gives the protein CASSIDLQVAEQFF.

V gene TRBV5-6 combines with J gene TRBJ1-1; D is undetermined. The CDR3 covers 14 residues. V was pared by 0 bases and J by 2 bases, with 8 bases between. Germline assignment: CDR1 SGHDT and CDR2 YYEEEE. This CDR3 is CASSLGTRNTEAFF. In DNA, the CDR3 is TGTGCCAGCAGCTTGGGAACTCGAAACACTGAAGCTTTCTTT.

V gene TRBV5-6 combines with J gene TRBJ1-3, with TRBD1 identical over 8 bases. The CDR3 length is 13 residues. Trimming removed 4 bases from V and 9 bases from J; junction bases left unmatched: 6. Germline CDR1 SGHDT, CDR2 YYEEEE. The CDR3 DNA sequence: TGTGCCAGCAGCGTTGACAGGGGTGGCACCATATATTTT. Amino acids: CASSVDRGGTIYF.

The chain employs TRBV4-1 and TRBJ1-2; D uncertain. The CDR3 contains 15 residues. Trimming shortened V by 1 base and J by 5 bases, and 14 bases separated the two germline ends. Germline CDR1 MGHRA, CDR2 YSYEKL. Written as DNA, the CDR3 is TGCGCCAGCAGCCAAGGGGCAGTTGGAACGTATGGCTACACCTTC. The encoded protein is CASSQGAVGTYGYTF.

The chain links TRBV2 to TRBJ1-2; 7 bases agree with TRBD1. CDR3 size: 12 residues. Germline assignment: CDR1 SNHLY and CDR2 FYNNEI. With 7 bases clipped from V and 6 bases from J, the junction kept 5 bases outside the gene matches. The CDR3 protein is CASKTGYDGYTF. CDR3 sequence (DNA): TGTGCCAGCAAGACAGGGTATGATGGCTACACCTTC.

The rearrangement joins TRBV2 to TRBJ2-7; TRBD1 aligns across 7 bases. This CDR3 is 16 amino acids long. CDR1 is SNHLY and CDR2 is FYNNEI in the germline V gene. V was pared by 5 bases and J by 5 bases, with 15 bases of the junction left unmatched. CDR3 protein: CASSPTRQGLVNEQYF. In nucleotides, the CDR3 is TGTGCCAGCAGTCCAACCCGACAGGGTCTGGTCAACGAGCAGTACTTC.

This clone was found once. Written as DNA, the CDR3 is TGTGCCAGCAGTTCAGACAGCAATGAAAATTCACCCCTCCACTTT. It codes for CASSSDSNENSPLHF. The chain uses TRBV28 and TRBJ1-6; tentatively, D is TRBD1 (5 bases). V gave up 4 bases and J gave up 7 bases, with 14 bases separating them. Germline loops: CDR1 MDHEN, CDR2 SYDVKM. The CDR3 has 15 amino acids.

CDR3 DNA: TGTGCCACCCGCCCGGGGGGCGGCACTGAAGCTTTCTTT. This gives the protein CATRPGGGTEAFF. The V gene is TRBV28, the J gene TRBJ1-1; the D gene is possibly TRBD1 (6 bases). Germline V CDR1 and CDR2: MDHEN, SYDVKM. The CDR3 consists of 13 residues. Trimming pared 10 bases from V and 4 bases from J, leaving 16 bases between.

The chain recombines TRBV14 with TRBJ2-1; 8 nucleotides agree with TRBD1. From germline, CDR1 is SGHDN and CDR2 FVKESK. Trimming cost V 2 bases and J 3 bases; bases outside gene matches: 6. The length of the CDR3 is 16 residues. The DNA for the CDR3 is TGTGCCAGCAGCCAAATGGGGACAGGCAACTACAATGAGCAGTTCTTC. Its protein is CASSQMGTGNYNEQFF.

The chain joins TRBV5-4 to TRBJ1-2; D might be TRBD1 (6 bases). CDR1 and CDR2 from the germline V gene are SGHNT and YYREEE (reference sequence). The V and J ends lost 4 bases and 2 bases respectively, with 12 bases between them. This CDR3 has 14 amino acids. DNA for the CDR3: TGTGCCAGCAGCCACAGGGTTATAAACTATGGCTACACCTTC. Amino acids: CASSHRVINYGYTF.

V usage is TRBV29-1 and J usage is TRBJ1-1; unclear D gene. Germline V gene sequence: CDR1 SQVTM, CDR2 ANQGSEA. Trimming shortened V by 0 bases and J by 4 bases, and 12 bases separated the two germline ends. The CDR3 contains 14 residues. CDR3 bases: TGCAGCGTTGAAGAAGGAGGGCCGGGCACTGAAGCTTTCTTT. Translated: CSVEEGGPGTEAFF.

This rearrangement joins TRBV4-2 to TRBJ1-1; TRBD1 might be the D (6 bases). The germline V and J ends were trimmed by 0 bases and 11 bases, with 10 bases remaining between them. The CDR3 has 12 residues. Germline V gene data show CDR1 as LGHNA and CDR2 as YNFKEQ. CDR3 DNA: TGTGCCAGCAGCCAAGATGGGAGGGGGGCTTTCTTT. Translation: CASSQDGRGAFF.